The rows below give T cell receptor beta chains drawn from one sample of a study of blood T cell repertoires in COVID-19. This table comes from immunoSEQ multiplex PCR, and its TCRdb copy is limited to in-frame clones, with some not included. The sample lists approximately 200,000 clones; just under 90% were seen once. The sample comprised PBMCs or T cells enriched from blood (not recorded which). All receptors derive from a man younger than 40 who had recovered from COVID-19. Each CDR3 is given without its conserved first and last residue.

j_call | v_call | cdr3_aa
TRBJ2-1 | TRBV6-2/TRBV6-3 | ASSYSPSGRILYNEQF
TRBJ1-2 | TRBV7-2 | ASSWKSRVADGYT
TRBJ2-7 | TRBV5-1 | ASSLGTGLIEQY
TRBJ1-1 | TRBV2 | ASGGQGRGTEAF
TRBJ1-6 | TRBV10-2 | ASRPGQTSLPLH
TRBJ1-5 | TRBV11-2 | ASSLGQNSNQPQH
TRBJ1-4 | TRBV15 | ATSRDRTDTNEKLF
TRBJ2-7 | TRBV9 | ASSPTERFWEQY
TRBJ2-1 | TRBV4-3 | ASSLELAGEDDEQF
TRBJ1-4 | TRBV25-1 | ASSADRRKSGNEKLF
TRBJ2-3 | TRBV7-2 | ASSSLTLASTDTQY
TRBJ2-1 | TRBV6-4 | ASSDSLDRAAVQF
TRBJ2-7 | TRBV27 | ASSLSERGEQY
TRBJ1-1 | TRBV19 | ASGAPGRTGHTEAF
TRBJ2-2 | TRBV19 | ASSSIPSGRSTGELF
TRBJ2-2 | TRBV5-6 | ASSPNSGGGTGELF
TRBJ1-1 | TRBV5-4 | ASSLGQVNTEAF
TRBJ1-1 | TRBV18 | ASSPRGGTEAF
TRBJ1-1 | TRBV18 | ASSEGWRTEAF
TRBJ1-1 | TRBV7-2 | ASSLRQGRTEAF
TRBJ2-7 | TRBV6-2/TRBV6-3 | ASSYSGQAPYEQY
TRBJ1-2 | TRBV4-3 | ASSHLGAGTGYT
TRBJ1-2 | TRBV29-1 | SVEDQETGFYGYT
TRBJ1-2 | TRBV18 | ASSPGPDRVNGYT